This T cell receptor (beta chain) derives from a study of blood T cell repertoires in COVID-19. Looking at the study overall: The United States, Italy and Spain were the sources of the acute and convalescent COVID-19 samples. T cells, B-cell-depleted T cells, or PBMCs supplied cDNA or gDNA.

The CDR3 is 13 amino acids. The V end lost 4 bases, the J end lost 3 bases, and 10 bases lay between the germline ends. Germline CDR1 is LGHNA and CDR2 is YSLEER. Per the study methods: Counts of nucleated cells, estimated from reference gene primer amplification, were obtained. Profiling relied on immunoSEQ multiplex PCR, and the TCRdb table lists in-frame clones only, not all of them. D and trimming were read from the DNA, whereas the V and J calls and clone size are those reported in that table. The sample consists of approximately 250,000 clones, approximately 86% of them appearing once. Sequences were obtained from peripheral blood. The TCR sequence derives from an older woman who had recovered from COVID-19. This chain uses TRBV4-3 with TRBJ2-7, with D unclear. As DNA, the CDR3 is TGCGCCAGCAGCCGTACCCGGGTCTACGAGCAGTACTTC. It is translated as CASSRTRVYEQYF.